This T cell receptor beta chain was profiled in a study of CD8 T cells in Susac syndrome. Study-wide results and caveats: Acknowledgment was made by the study that its TCR sequencing and HLA analysis involved a relatively small number of individuals.

A note on this clonotype: The antigen remains undetermined.

With random hexamers, roughly 0.45 to 1 ug RNA was reverse transcribed. A multiplex approach, immunoSEQ multiplex PCR, amplified TCR beta CDR3 across 54 Vbeta and 13 Jbeta. One entry per CDR3 protein, called by TCRdb with MiXCR from the immunoSEQ multiplex PCR reads. There are over 95,000 distinct CDR3 sequences in the sample; 80% to 95% occur only once, and about 0.14% lies in the top ten. Trimming removed 1 base at V and 3 bases at J, with 12 bases between. Germline loops: CDR1 LGHDT, CDR2 YNNKEL (reference sequence). CDR3 length equals 15 residues. The study used healthy donors as controls matched for age and sex.

The chain carries TRBV3-1 and TRBJ1-2, with no clear D. Sequencing used CD4+ T cells from PBMCs. This clonotype originated in a human donor in good health. The CDR3 sequence is CASSQVGSGDYGYTF. Written as DNA, the CDR3 is TGTGCCAGCAGCCAAGTAGGCAGCGGGGACTATGGCTACACCTTC.